This T cell receptor beta chain was captured in a study of beta chain features in type 1 diabetes. The collection from each donor was one heparinised blood draw averaging about 116 mL. With 4 bases clipped from V and 1 base from J, the junction kept 4 bases outside the gene matches. Per the germline V gene, CDR1 is MNHNS and CDR2 is SASEGT. This CDR3 region has 16 residues. Expressed TCRB transcripts were sequenced after all isolated RNA was converted to cDNA. Produced via immunoSEQ multiplex PCR; TCRdb's table is partial and in-frame only. The data contain just over 450,000 clones, around 30% of them singletons. As concerns this clone: Other DNA sequences in this sample translate to the same CDR3.

Material for sequencing was naive CD4+ T cells from blood. The sequence was obtained from a man aged 18 to 30 in good health. The chain has TRBV6-1 and TRBJ2-3; 11 nucleotides match TRBD2. Here the CDR3 reads CASSVGTSGRTDTQYF. CDR3 DNA: TGTGCCAGCAGTGTCGGGACTAGCGGTCGCACAGATACGCAGTATTTT.